The clone carrying this TCR beta chain was counted only a few times. These data originate in a study of shared clonotypes between healthy human individuals. The wider study: Those who served as donors were a couple of women and three men between the ages of 18 and 49. For every donor, three CD4 naive, three CD4 memory, two CD8 naive and one CD8 memory plates were used.

CDR3 length: 14 residues. Germline CDR1 reads SEHNR; CDR2 reads FQNEAQ (reference sequence). V gave up 4 bases and J gave up 1 base, with 11 bases separating them. Here immunoSEQ multiplex PCR was the method, and the copy in TCRdb shows in-frame clones only, minus some. This repertoire shows 600,000 to 800,000 clones, 55% to 75% found once; its top ten account for more than 1.5%. The chain recombines TRBV7-9 with TRBJ2-7; D remains unclear. The sequenced material came from memory CD4+ T cells sorted from blood. The subset is: CD45RA-negative fraction. The sequence derives from a woman aged 30 to 39 in good health. The CDR3 DNA reads as TGTGCCAGCAGCTATACGGACGGTTCCTACGAGCAGTACTTC. It is translated as CASSYTDGSYEQYF.